Reported below is one T cell receptor beta chain. Its antigen is still unknown. Library prep was done by the immunoSEQ multiplex PCR assay. The multiplex PCR relied on a mix of 60 forward primers for TCR Vbeta segments and 13 reverse primers for TCR Jbeta segments. Amplification of the CDR3 region of rearranged TCR beta genes was performed with a multiplex PCR assay on genomic DNA. On the Illumina HiSeq System, the amplified TCR beta libraries were sequenced as 87-base-pair reads. Concerning the study's data processing: A later analysis counted about 80 million unique TCR beta chains across the 640 or so repertoires, and around 9.9 million of these chains were shared by at least two donors. Raw reads were error-corrected and collapsed into unique sequences with a nearest-neighbor algorithm that merged closely related sequences to remove PCR and sequencing errors. V, D and J gene segments were assigned by aligning CDR3 sequences to IMGT reference sequences. For a sequence to be retained, a match of at least six nucleotides to both a V gene segment and a J gene segment was required. Rearrangements were called productive when the CDR3 lacked stop codons and stayed in frame with V and J; all others were non-productive. Following IMGT convention, CDR3 was defined as the stretch from the second conserved V-encoded cysteine up to the conserved J-encoded phenylalanine. The earlier analysis of about 590 of the donors excluded sequences that lacked an unambiguous match to a single V gene segment. In an earlier analysis of roughly 500 of the donors, V segments were called functional above 56.7% productive rearrangements and were called segregating when the between-donor standard deviation exceeded 5%. A statistical classification framework was built for diagnosing cytomegalovirus status from the catalog of TCR beta chain sequences. In a later analysis, V and J genes were assigned by comparing TCR nucleotide sequences against IMGT/GENE-DB human TR gene sequences. In a later analysis, CDR3 sequences and most-parsimonious VDJ recombination scenarios were assigned using the TCRdist pipeline. In a later analysis, every TCR beta chain was defined by the combination of its CDR3 amino acid sequence and its V-gene family, and reads without a unique V-gene family were dropped. In a later analysis, approximately 590 highly shared, low-generation-probability nucleotide sequences were removed to address suspected cross-contamination and a sequencing artifact. In a later analysis, a clonal expansion index was calculated for each public chain from normalized within-repertoire ranks of inferred template counts. A later analysis computed generation probabilities with a VDJ recombination model fitted to out-of-frame rearrangements, and checked the results against IGoR. In a later analysis, hypergeometric tests were used to score TCR-TCR, TCR-HLA and TCR-CMV co-occurrence, with a repertoire-size bias correction applied to TCR pairs. False discovery rates were estimated in a later analysis by permuting HLA or CMV assignments 20 times. In a later analysis, co-occurring TCRs were grouped using DBSCAN, with TCRdist sequence similarity added in when clustering inside HLA-allele-positive subsets. For co-occurrence clustering, repertoires with fewer than 30,000 or more than 120,000 public chains were excluded, along with about five repertoires with anomalous nucleotide sharing. The table was pulled from immuneACCESS by TCRdb, which kept in-frame rearrangements only. Such tables lose some clones; where checked, under half of the loss comes from unresolved V genes, and the rest has no known cause. V and J calls and clone size come straight from that table; D and trimming were deduced from the DNA. The table for this sample records 95,000 to 150,000 clones. Around 2.2% of the sample comes from the top ten.

This sample was included in a study of cytomegalovirus exposure and HLA in healthy donors (dated by TCRdb to 2017 to 2019). Background for the entire study: According to an earlier analysis of around 600 of the donors, about 179 million T cells yielded over 90 million unique TCR beta sequences and about 300 Gb of sequence data. About 300 gigabases of sequencing data and tens of millions of unique TCR sequences were included in an early release covering around 600 HLA-typed donors. The later analysis used no new phenotypic data to find candidate immune exposures, relying instead on TCR beta sequences and their occurrence across donors. Typing coverage varied by locus: about 629-640 donors for A, B, C, DRB1 and DQB1; some 520 for DQA1; 600 to 610 for DPA1; more than 450 for DPB1. On average, around 230,000 unique TCR beta nucleotide sequences were sequenced per donor among a few hundred genotyped donors of the cohort, with roughly 18% of those sequences being non-productive. A later analysis re-examined previously published TCR beta repertoires from more than 650 donors and added high-resolution HLA genotyping to investigate patterns of TCR occurrence. The aim of the study was to test whether cataloging public T cell receptors could identify signatures of past pathogen exposure. The study combined high-throughput TCR immunosequencing, statistical association of individual TCRs with disease status, and machine learning to predict cytomegalovirus infection status. An earlier analysis of several hundred of the donors applied high-throughput TCR beta sequencing to assess whether each TCR beta V gene segment acted as functional or pseudogenic. The T cell repertoires of some 700 subjects were profiled by immunosequencing and related to cytomegalovirus serostatus. A later genetic analysis used genome-wide SNP genotypes for about three fifths of the 666 donors, treating that subset as a discovery cohort. All discovery cohort repertoires had been generated using a single sequencing platform. HLA typing included class I and class II loci at four-digit resolution. The genetic ancestry cluster associated with self-reported Caucasian donors included approximately 85% of the roughly 360 genotyped donors. Roughly 5 DR-DQ haplotypes were handled as single units for association and clustering, since linkage in the cohort was strong. A separate validation cohort of over a hundred different subjects was used in addition to the 666-subject first cohort. Donor age, sex, ethnicity and CMV serostatus were collected together with the repertoire data.

General findings and caveats noted by the study authors: An earlier analysis of 450 to 750 of the donors showed that most TCR beta V segments appeared in productive rearrangements either about 90% or about 30% of the time, which broadly matched IMGT annotations. The only immune exposure information available for the cohort was CMV serostatus. Only TCR beta chains were sequenced in this cohort, and the absence of alpha or paired-chain data limited detectable features. The study gave a list of 150 to 200 TCR beta chains associated with cytomegalovirus. V-gene and J-gene trimming of TCR beta chains was associated with a missense DCLRE1C variant in a later genetic analysis, and the association was replicated in an independent cohort. Assigning TCR associations to individual alleles was difficult when HLA alleles, especially DR and DQ, strongly co-occurred. In a later analysis, TCR association rates were found to vary across HLA loci, with the most associated TCRs seen for DRB1 alleles and the fewest for HLA-C alleles. A further reported finding was that TCR beta sequences accurately predicted the HLA-A and HLA-B alleles for most subjects in the first cohort. A cluster of highly shared sequence variants was judged likely to represent a technical artifact of the sequencing pipeline. Roughly uniform sequencing depth across donors was assumed in presence/absence analyses, although this assumption may not hold. According to the authors, the approach could potentially be generalized to other disease states and immunological phenotypes. Correlated functional status among segregating V segments might be attributable to linkage disequilibrium, but an unknown experimental factor could not be ruled out. Compared with the approximately 600-donor mean, donors in an Asian-associated ancestry cluster had fewer N-insertions in productive TCRs, according to a later genetic analysis. A later analysis found that most CMV-associated TCR beta chains appeared HLA-restricted, with HLA associations seemingly driven largely by CMV exposure. Compared with equally common non-associated chains, HLA-associated TCR beta chains in a later analysis were more clonally expanded and had lower generation probabilities. Several of the top co-occurrence clusters appeared to be linked to parvovirus B19, influenza, CMV and Epstein-Barr virus, according to a later analysis. Some IMGT-functional V segments, including TRBV6-2 and TRBV6-3, could not be told apart with the 87-base-pair reads, so those segments were excluded. In vitro tests confirmed that a few of the cytomegalovirus-associated TCR beta chains recognize cytomegalovirus antigens. Because counts were too low, approximately 15 rarely observed V segments, including chromosome 9 orphons, were excluded from the earlier analysis of 587 of the donors. While some public TCRs were present in many individuals, most TCR sequences turned up only very rarely across donors. In both the original and validation cohorts, the classifier was reported to diagnose cytomegalovirus status with high specificity and sensitivity. In a later analysis, about 16,000 TCR beta sequences were associated with specific HLA alleles at a false discovery rate of 0.05. Because HLA typing was unavailable for some donors at each locus, only the typed subset was used in association tests.

At the junction V is shortened by 1 base and J by 2 bases, with 10 bases in between. Including cysteine and phenylalanine, the CDR3 has 14 amino acids. Left in the record is the CDR3 DNA by itself, 42 bases read in frame from the first base. CDR1 and CDR2, looked up from the germline V gene (reference sequence), are SGHNT and YYREEE. The cohort consisted of 600 to 700 healthy bone marrow donors. All cohort members were sampled while nominally healthy, although unrecorded immune exposures were likely present. The donor was CMV seronegative and belonged to the group of over 350 seronegative cohort members. Every donor gave a peripheral blood sample, and the peripheral blood mononuclear cells from that sample were used for TCR beta sequencing. The Qiagen DNeasy Blood Extraction Kit was used to extract genomic DNA from the blood cell samples.

Rearrangement joined TRBV5-4 to TRBJ2-7; D gene: possibly TRBD1, on 6 matching bases. The source is a man aged 35 to 55 in good health and CMV-seronegative. Sequences were obtained from PBMCs. The DNA sequence reads TGTGCCAGCAGCTTGAACAGGGTTGCCTACGAGCAGTACTTC. This translates into CASSLNRVAYEQYF. With all but the CDR3 taken from the reference TRBV5-4 and TRBJ2-7 genes, the full variable domain is: ETGVTQSPTHLIKTRGQQVTLRCSSQSGHNTVSWYQQALGQGPQFIFQYYREEENGRGNFPPRFSGLQFPNYSSELNVNALELDDSALYLCASSLNRVAYEQYFGPGTRLTVT.